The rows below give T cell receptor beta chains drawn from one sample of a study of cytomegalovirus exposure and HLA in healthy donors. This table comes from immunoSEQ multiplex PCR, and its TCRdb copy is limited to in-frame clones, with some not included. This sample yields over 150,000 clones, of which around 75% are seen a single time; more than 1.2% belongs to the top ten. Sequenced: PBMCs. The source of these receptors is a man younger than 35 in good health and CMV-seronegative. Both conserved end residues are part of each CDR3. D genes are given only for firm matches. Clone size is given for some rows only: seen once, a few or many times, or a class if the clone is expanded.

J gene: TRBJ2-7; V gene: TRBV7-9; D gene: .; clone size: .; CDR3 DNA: TGTGCCAGCAGCCTACCTACAGCCTACGAGCAGTACTTC; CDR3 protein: CASSLPTAYEQYF
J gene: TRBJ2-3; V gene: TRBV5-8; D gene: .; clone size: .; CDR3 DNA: TGTGCCAGCAGCTTGGCGGCAGATACGCAGTATTTT; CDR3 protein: CASSLAADTQYF
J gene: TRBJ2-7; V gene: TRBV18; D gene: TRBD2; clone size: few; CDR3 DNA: TGTGCCAGCTCACCAGGGGCGGGAGGTCAGAACGAGCAGTACTTC; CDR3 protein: CASSPGAGGQNEQYF
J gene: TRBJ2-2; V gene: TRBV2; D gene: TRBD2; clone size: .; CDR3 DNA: TGTGCCAGCCGGACTAGTCCGGCCGGGGAGCTGTTTTTT; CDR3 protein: CASRTSPAGELFF
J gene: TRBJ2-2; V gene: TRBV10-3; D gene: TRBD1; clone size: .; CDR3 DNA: TGTGCCATCAGTGGGACAGGGACCGGGGAGCTGTTTTTT; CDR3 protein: CAISGTGTGELFF
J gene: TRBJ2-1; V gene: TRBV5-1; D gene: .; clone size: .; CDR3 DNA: TGCGCCAGAAACCCAGGTCATCATGAGCAGTTCTTC; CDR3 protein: CARNPGHHEQFF
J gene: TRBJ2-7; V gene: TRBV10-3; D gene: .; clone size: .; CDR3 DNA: TGTGCCATCATGTCAGGGGAAACCTACGAGCAGTACTTC; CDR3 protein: CAIMSGETYEQYF
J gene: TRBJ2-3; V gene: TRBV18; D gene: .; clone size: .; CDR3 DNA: TGTGCCAGCTCACCGGCCGACTTCACAGATACGCAGTATTTT; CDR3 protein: CASSPADFTDTQYF
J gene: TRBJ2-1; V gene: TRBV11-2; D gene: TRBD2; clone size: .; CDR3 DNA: TGTGCCAGCAGCCCGGGACTAGCGGGAGGGAGCCCCACCAATGAGCAGTTCTTC; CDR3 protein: CASSPGLAGGSPTNEQFF
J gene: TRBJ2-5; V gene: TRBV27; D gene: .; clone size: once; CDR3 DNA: TGTGCCAGCAATTCCTACAGGGAGGGGCAAGAGACCCAGTACTTC; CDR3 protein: CASNSYREGQETQYF
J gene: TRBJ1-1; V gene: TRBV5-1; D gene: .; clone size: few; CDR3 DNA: TGCGCCAGCAGCTTGGTTCCGACCGGGGACACTGAAGCTTTCTTT; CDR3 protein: CASSLVPTGDTEAFF
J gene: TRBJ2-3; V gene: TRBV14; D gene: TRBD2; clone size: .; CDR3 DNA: TGTGCCAGCAGCCAGATAGCGGGGGTCACAGATACGCAGTATTTT; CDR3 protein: CASSQIAGVTDTQYF
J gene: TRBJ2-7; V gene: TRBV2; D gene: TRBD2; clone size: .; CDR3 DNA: TGTGCCAGCAATGACCTTGGGACTAGCGGGTACGAGCAGTACTTC; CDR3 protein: CASNDLGTSGYEQYF
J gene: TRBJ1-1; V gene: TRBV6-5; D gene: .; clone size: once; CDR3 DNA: TGTGCCAGCAGTTACTCTACTCCGAACACTGAAGCTTTCTTT; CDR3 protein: CASSYSTPNTEAFF
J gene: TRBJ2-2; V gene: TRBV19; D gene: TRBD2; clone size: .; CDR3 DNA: TGTGCCAGCGGGAGGGCCAGTGCCACCGGGGAGCTGTTTTTT; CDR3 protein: CASGRASATGELFF
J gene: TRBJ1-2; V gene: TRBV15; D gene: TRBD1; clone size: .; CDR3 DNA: TGTGCCACCAGCACAGGACAGGGCCCCTATGGCTACACCTTC; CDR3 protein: CATSTGQGPYGYTF
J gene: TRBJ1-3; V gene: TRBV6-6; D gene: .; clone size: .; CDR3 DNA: TGTGCCACTACAGGTGCTCCTAGCTCTGGAAACACCATATATTTT; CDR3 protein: CATTGAPSSGNTIYF
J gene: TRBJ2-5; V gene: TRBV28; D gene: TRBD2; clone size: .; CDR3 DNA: TGTGCCAGCAGTTCCCAGAAACGGCTAGCGGGGGGTTGGACCCAGTACTTC; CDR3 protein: CASSSQKRLAGGWTQYF
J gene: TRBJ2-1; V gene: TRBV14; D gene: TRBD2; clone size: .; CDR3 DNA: TGTGCCAGCAGCCTCAGCGGGAGCCATGAGCAGTTCTTC; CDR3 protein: CASSLSGSHEQFF
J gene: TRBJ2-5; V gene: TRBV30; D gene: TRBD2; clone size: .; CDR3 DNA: TGTGCCTGGAGTCTCTGGACTAGCGGGAGGAGGGAGACCCAGTACTTC; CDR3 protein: CAWSLWTSGRRETQYF
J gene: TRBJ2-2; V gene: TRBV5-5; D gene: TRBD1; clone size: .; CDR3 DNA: TGTGCCAGCAGCTTGTGGCAGGGGGTGTCAACCGGGGAGCTGTTTTTT; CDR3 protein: CASSLWQGVSTGELFF
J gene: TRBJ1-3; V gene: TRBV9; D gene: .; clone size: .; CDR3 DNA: TGTGCCAGCAGCGACCGACAGGCCTCTGGAAACACCATATATTTT; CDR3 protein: CASSDRQASGNTIYF
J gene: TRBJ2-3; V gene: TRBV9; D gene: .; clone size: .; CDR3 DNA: TGTGCCAGCAGCGTAGCCGGGGGGCCGGGGCTGACAGATACGCAGTATTTT; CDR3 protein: CASSVAGGPGLTDTQYF